Listed here is a single T cell receptor beta chain. Its antigen is unidentified. Data came from immunoSEQ multiplex PCR; TCRdb stores just in-frame clones and leaves some out. This sample has about 2.4 million clones, with over 85% found just once. The sample belongs to a study of shared clonotypes between healthy human individuals. Study results and limitations: Rarefaction analysis demonstrated incomplete sorted-subset sequencing notwithstanding large depth.

The donors, all of them Caucasian adults, lived in Nashville, Tennessee. Memory CD4+ cells were the fraction left after CD45RA+ naive selection. The CDR3 length is 14 residues. Trimming cost V 6 bases and J 4 bases; bases outside gene matches: 8. The germline V gene has CDR1 WNHNN and CDR2 SYGVQD (reference sequence). This TCR came from a man younger than 35 in good health. Some clones in this sample may be carry-over from other donors' samples. This rearrangement joins TRBV10-1 to TRBJ1-1, with 7 positions matching TRBD1. The sequenced sample consisted of naive CD4+ T cells from PBMCs. Regarding subset: CD45RA+ positively selected. The CDR3 DNA is TGCGCCAGCAGGAAACAGGGGAGAGGCACTGAAGCTTTCTTT. This codes for CASRKQGRGTEAFF.